This T cell receptor (beta chain) was found in a study of control samples from healthy donors and cancer patients. This CDR3 region has 17 residues. V dropped 3 bases and J dropped 0 bases, with 16 bases sitting between them. Germline CDR1 and CDR2: SGHRS and YFSETQ. This table comes from immunoSEQ multiplex PCR, and its TCRdb copy is limited to in-frame clones, with some not included. Here the sample spans 40,000 to 55,000 clones, 80% to 95% being singletons. The sequenced material came from PBMCs. The TCR originated in a woman in her thirties or forties with head and neck cancer. J is TRBJ1-3 and V is TRBV5-1; possibly TRBD1 for D (5 bases). The CDR3 here is CASSYSPGRGSGNTIYF. The CDR3 region has the DNA TGCGCCAGCAGCTATTCACCGGGACGGGGCTCTGGAAACACCATATATTTT.